Here is one T cell receptor beta chain with its context. Assay used: immunoSEQ multiplex PCR; TCRdb lists only in-frame clones, some missing. The sample lists approximately 60,000 clones, 70% to 85% occurring once. These data belong to a study of radiotherapy plus CTLA-4 blockade in lung cancer. Study-level background: Objective responses emerged in about 20% of patients, and around 31% attained disease control.

The V and J ends lost 5 bases and 5 bases, in that order; junction bases with no gene match: 13. The germline V gene encodes CDR1 SGHVS and CDR2 FQNEAQ. The CDR3 loop spans 17 amino acids. This chain uses TRBV7-8 with TRBJ2-7, with 12 bases matching TRBD1. The clonotype comes from a human donor with non-small cell lung cancer whose response to radiotherapy plus ipilimumab could not be evaluated. This sample comprised peripheral blood, obtained from a patient treated with radiotherapy plus ipilimumab. The DNA of the CDR3 is TGTGCCAGCAGCCTGAAACCCAGCCGGGACAGGGGGCACGAGCAGTACTTC. It translates to CASSLKPSRDRGHEQYF.